This T cell receptor (beta chain) stems from a study of T cells in Graves' hyperthyroidism and ophthalmopathy. V was cut by 1 base and J by 0 bases, with 19 bases left in between. The CDR3 contains 18 residues. Germline V gene lookup returns CDR1 LGHNA and CDR2 YSLEER. There were TCR beta CDR3 regions amplified from RNA transcripts. With the HTBI primer set, the TCR CDR3 went through a first round of RT-PCR. TCRdb fed the multiplex PCR reads into MiXCR, producing one record per CDR3 protein. The repertoire holds over 500,000 distinct CDR3 sequences, about 15% seen once, with approximately 30% in the top ten. Clinical symptoms, serum thyroxine and TRAb, thyroid ultrasound and orbital computed tomography were used for the diagnoses.

The TCR was taken from a woman aged 30 to 39 with Graves' ophthalmopathy. The genes are TRBV4-3 and TRBJ2-7, with D perhaps TRBD1 (6 bases). The specimen sequenced was blood. This chain's CDR3 is CASSQGRKDRFFSYEQYF. CDR3 nucleotides: TGCGCCAGCAGCCAAGGGCGTAAGGACAGATTCTTCTCCTACGAGCAGTACTTC.